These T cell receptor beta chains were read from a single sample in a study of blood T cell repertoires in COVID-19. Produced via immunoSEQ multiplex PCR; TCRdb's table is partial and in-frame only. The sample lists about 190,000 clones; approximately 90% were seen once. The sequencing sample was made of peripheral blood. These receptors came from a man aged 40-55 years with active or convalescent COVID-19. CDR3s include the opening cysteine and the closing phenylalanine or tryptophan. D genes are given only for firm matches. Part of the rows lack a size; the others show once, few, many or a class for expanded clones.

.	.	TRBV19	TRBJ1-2	CASSILGVPYGYTF	TGTGCCAGTAGTATATTAGGAGTACCTTATGGCTACACCTTC
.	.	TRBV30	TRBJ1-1	CAWGGDLTNTEAFF	TGTGCCTGGGGGGGGGACTTGACTAACACTGAAGCTTTCTTT
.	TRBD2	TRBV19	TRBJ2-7	CASAPGGFDEQYF	TGTGCCAGTGCTCCGGGGGGGTTCGACGAGCAGTACTTC
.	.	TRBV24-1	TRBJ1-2	CATSEPQAGFPKGYTF	TGTGCCACCAGTGAGCCCCAGGCGGGGTTCCCGAAGGGCTACACCTTC
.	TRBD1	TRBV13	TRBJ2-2	CASSLEDRGRTGELFF	TGTGCCAGCAGCTTAGAGGACAGGGGGCGAACCGGGGAGCTGTTTTTT
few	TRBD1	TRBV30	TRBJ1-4	CAWSAGGVEKLFF	TGTGCCTGGAGTGCAGGGGGCGTGGAAAAACTGTTTTTT
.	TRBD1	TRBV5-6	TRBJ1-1	CASSFLPDRGAFF	TGTGCCAGCAGCTTTCTCCCGGACAGGGGAGCTTTCTTT
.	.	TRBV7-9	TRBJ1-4	CASSPWGSNEKLFF	TGTGCCAGCAGCCCCTGGGGCAGTAATGAAAAACTGTTTTTT
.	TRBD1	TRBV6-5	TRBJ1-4	CASSYTGGATNEKLFF	TGTGCCAGCAGTTATACAGGGGGTGCAACTAATGAAAAACTGTTTTTT
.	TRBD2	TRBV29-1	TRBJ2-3	CSVGDYYTSSDTQYF	TGCAGCGTAGGGGACTATTACACGTCGTCTGATACGCAGTATTTT
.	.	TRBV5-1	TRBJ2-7	CASSRGAAGSYEQYF	TGCGCCAGCAGCCGGGGGGCGGCGGGCTCCTACGAGCAGTACTTC
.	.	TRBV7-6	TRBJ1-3	CASSLAPPRSGNTIYF	TGTGCCAGCAGCTTAGCCCCCCCCAGGTCTGGAAACACCATATATTTT
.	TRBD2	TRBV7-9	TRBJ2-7	CASSLVGRASEQYF	TGTGCCAGCAGCTTAGTCGGGAGGGCCTCCGAGCAGTACTTC
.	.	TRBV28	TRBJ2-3	CASRSLGPDTDTQYF	TGTGCCAGCAGATCACTGGGCCCGGACACAGATACGCAGTATTTT
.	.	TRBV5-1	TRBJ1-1	CASTAGGGGTEAFF	TGCGCCAGCACGGCTGGGGGCGGCGGCACTGAAGCTTTCTTT
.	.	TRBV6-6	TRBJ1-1	CASTDAGGTEAFF	TGTGCCAGCACCGACGCGGGGGGCACTGAAGCTTTCTTT
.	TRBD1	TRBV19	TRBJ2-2	CASSDPDRGLSGELFF	TGTGCCAGTAGCGACCCGGACAGGGGGTTATCCGGGGAGCTGTTTTTT
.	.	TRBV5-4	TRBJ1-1	CASRAKAFF	TGTGCCAGCAGGGCCAAAGCTTTCTTT
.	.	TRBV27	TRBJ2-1	CASGPQGGEYNEQFF	TGTGCCAGCGGCCCACAGGGCGGAGAGTACAATGAGCAGTTCTTC
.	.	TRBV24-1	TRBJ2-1	CATSDWGRGFGEQFF	TGTGCCACCAGTGATTGGGGAAGGGGGTTCGGTGAGCAGTTCTTC
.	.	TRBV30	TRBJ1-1	CAWSVVRGTEAFF	TGTGCCTGGAGTGTCGTCCGGGGCACTGAAGCTTTCTTT
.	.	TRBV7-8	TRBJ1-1	CASSLEAGRVNTEAFF	TGTGCCAGCAGCTTAGAGGCAGGGAGGGTCAACACTGAAGCTTTCTTT
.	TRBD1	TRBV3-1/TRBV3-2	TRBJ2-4	CASSHGGTGAAKNIQYF	TGTGCCAGCAGCCACGGGGGGACAGGGGCTGCCAAAAACATTCAGTACTTC
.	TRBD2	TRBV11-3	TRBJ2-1	CASSGAGSSYNEQFF	TGTGCCAGCAGCGGAGCGGGGAGCTCCTACAATGAGCAGTTCTTC
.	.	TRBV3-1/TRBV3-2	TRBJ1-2	CASSQDLAGYDGYTF	TGTGCCAGCAGCCAAGATCTCGCCGGGTATGATGGCTACACCTTC
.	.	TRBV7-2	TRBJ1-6	CASSTGQSNNSPLHF	TGTGCCAGCAGCACGGGACAAAGTAACAATTCACCCCTCCACTTT
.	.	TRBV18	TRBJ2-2	CASSPLPGDSTGELFF	TGTGCCAGCTCACCGCTGCCGGGGGACAGCACCGGGGAGCTGTTTTTT
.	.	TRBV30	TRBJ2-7	CAWTPWRFESYEQYF	TGTGCCTGGACTCCCTGGAGGTTTGAAAGCTACGAGCAGTACTTC
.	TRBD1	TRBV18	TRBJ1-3	CASSTGQGNTIYF	TGTGCCAGCTCAACGGGACAGGGGAACACCATATATTTT
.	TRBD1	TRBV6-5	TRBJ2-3	CASSIDRGRDTQYF	TGTGCCAGCAGTATAGACAGGGGCCGGGATACGCAGTATTTT
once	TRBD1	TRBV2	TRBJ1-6	CASSTQGENSPLHF	TGTGCCAGCAGTACTCAGGGGGAGAATTCACCCCTCCACTTT
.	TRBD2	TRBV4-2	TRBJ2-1	CASSRDLTSGIEVEQFF	TGTGCCAGCAGCCGAGACTTGACTAGCGGAATAGAGGTTGAGCAGTTCTTC
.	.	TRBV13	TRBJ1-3	CASSLLRIPSGNTIYF	TGTGCCAGCAGCTTATTGAGGATTCCCTCTGGAAACACCATATATTTT
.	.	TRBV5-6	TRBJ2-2	CASSLSLLGRGTGELFF	TGTGCCAGCAGCTTAAGTTTATTAGGGCGGGGCACCGGGGAGCTGTTTTTT
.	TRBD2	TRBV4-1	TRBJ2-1	CASATGTSGPVSTYNEQFF	TGCGCCAGCGCAACCGGGACTAGCGGGCCCGTGTCGACCTACAATGAGCAGTTCTTC
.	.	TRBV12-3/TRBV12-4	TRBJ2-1	CASSPIRDNEQFF	TGTGCCAGCAGCCCTATCCGGGACAATGAGCAGTTCTTC
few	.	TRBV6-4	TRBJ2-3	CASSDSDRDTQYF	TGTGCCAGCAGTGACTCCGATCGGGATACGCAGTATTTT
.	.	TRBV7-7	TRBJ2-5	CASSPRGSGGFETQYF	TGTGCCAGCAGCCCCCGAGGGTCAGGGGGGTTCGAGACCCAGTACTTC
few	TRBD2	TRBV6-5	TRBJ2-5	CASSSGVQETQYF	TGTGCCAGCAGTAGCGGGGTCCAAGAGACCCAGTACTTC
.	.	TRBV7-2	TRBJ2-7	CASSVTQGYEQYF	TGTGCCAGCAGCGTGACACAGGGCTACGAGCAGTACTTC
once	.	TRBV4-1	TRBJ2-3	CASSQDRALSTDTQYF	TGCGCCAGCAGCCAAGATCGAGCCTTAAGCACAGATACGCAGTATTTT
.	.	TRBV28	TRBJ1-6	CASRQQGSHALHF	TGTGCCAGCAGGCAGCAGGGGTCCCATGCCCTCCACTTT
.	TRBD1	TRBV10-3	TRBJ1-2	CAISESYEGAVNYGYTF	TGTGCCATCAGTGAGTCCTATGAGGGGGCGGTTAACTATGGCTACACCTTC
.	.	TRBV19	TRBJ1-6	CASSIAGVYNSPLHF	TGTGCCAGTAGTATCGCGGGAGTCTATAATTCACCCCTCCACTTT
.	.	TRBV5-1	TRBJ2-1	CASSREDRYNEQFF	TGCGCCAGCAGCCGTGAGGACAGATACAATGAGCAGTTCTTC
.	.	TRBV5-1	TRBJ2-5	CASSNEDTETQYF	TGCGCCAGCAGCAATGAGGATACGGAGACCCAGTACTTC
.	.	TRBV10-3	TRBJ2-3	CAISDQGGTDTQYF	TGTGCCATCAGTGATCAGGGGGGAACAGATACGCAGTATTTT